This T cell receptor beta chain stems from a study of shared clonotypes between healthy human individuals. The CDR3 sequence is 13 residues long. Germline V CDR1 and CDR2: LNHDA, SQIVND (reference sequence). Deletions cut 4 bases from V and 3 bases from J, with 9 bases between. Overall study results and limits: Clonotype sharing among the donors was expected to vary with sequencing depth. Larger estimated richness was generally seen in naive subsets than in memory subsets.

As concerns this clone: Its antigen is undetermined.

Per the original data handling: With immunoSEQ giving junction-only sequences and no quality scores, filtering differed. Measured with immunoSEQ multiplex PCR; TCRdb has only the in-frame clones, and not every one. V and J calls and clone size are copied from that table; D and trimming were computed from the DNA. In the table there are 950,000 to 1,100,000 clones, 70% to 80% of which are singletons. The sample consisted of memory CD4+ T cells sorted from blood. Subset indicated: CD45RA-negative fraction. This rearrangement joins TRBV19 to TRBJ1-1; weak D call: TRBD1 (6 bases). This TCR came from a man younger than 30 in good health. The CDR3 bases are TGTGCCAGTAGTAGGTCAGGGGACACTGAAGCTTTCTTT. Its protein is CASSRSGDTEAFF.